The 12 T cell receptor beta chains reported below all come from one sample, sequenced in a study of blood T cell repertoires in COVID-19. The method was immunoSEQ multiplex PCR; TCRdb's version includes in-frame clones alone and lacks a portion of them. Of some 200,000 clones listed, approximately 83% are singletons. The sample comprised PBMCs or T cells enriched from blood (not recorded which). These receptors were collected from a woman in her 50s who had been exposed to COVID-19.

V is TRBV7-2 and J is TRBJ2-3; 9 bases are a match to TRBD1. The ends lost 5 bases at V and 4 bases at J; junction bases unmatched: 7. Looked up from germline, CDR1 is SGHTA and CDR2 is FQGNSA. The CDR3 loop spans 15 amino acids. CDR3 protein: CASSPTDRGSDTQYF. The CDR3 DNA follows: TGTGCCAGCAGCCCGACGGACAGGGGCTCAGATACGCAGTATTTT.

The V call is TRBV7-8, the J call TRBJ1-1, with 9 bases aligning to TRBD1. The germline gives CDR1 SGHVS, CDR2 FQNEAQ. The CDR3 consists of 14 residues. Trimming at V came to 5 bases and at J to 0 bases, leaving 1 base not matched to a gene. CDR3 sequence: CASSRTGVNTEAFF. CDR3 DNA sequence: TGTGCCAGCAGCAGGACAGGGGTGAACACTGAAGCTTTCTTT.

This chain connects TRBV7-9 to TRBJ2-1; 10 bases are shared with TRBD2. In germline, CDR1 is SEHNR, CDR2 FQNEAQ (reference sequence). The CDR3 is made up of 15 amino acids. V gave up 1 base and J gave up 5 bases; unmatched junction bases: 2. The CDR3 bases are TGTGCCAGCAGCTTAGAGGGACTAGCGAACAATGAGCAGTTCTTC. Amino acids: CASSLEGLANNEQFF.

The chain links TRBV12-5 to TRBJ2-2; TRBD2 agrees at 16 bases. The V gene end was trimmed by 0 bases and the J gene end by 5 bases; junction bases not matched to a gene: 6. Germline loops: CDR1 LGHNT, CDR2 FRNRAP. The CDR3 length is 19 residues. CDR3 DNA sequence: TGTGCTAGTGGTTTGGTACCGGGACTAGCGGGAGGGGGAACCGGGGAGCTGTTTTTT. Protein: CASGLVPGLAGGGTGELFF.

V is TRBV6-5 and J is TRBJ2-7; no clear D. V was pared by 8 bases and J by 2 bases, with 7 bases between. Germline CDR1 and CDR2: MNHEY and SVGAGI. The CDR3 consists of 11 residues. CDR3 sequence (DNA): TGTGCCAGCTCAACAGCCTACGAGCAGTACTTC. This encodes CASSTAYEQYF.

The genes are TRBV7-2 and TRBJ2-3; 8 positions match TRBD2. Germline V gene data show CDR1 as SGHTA and CDR2 as FQGNSA. The CDR3 consists of 15 residues. V dropped 1 base and J dropped 4; count of bases not matched to a gene: 4. DNA of the CDR3: TGTGCCAGCAGCTTAGAGGGACTAGATGCAGATACGCAGTATTTT. It codes for CASSLEGLDADTQYF.

This clone was seen only once. The chain recombines TRBV2 with TRBJ1-1, with D uncertain. The CDR3 length is 13 residues. CDR1 SNHLY and CDR2 FYNNEI come from the germline V gene. V was trimmed by 4 bases and J by 1 base, leaving 7 bases between them. The CDR3 DNA reads as TGTGCCAGCAGTGTCCCAGAGAACACTGAAGCTTTCTTT. Translating it yields CASSVPENTEAFF.

The chain carries TRBV9 and TRBJ2-3, with a possible D match to TRBD2 (6 bases). CDR3 length: 15 residues. Per germline, CDR1 SGDLS and CDR2 YYNGEE. The V and J ends lost 4 bases and 1 base respectively, with 13 bases between them. CDR3 sequence (DNA): TGTGCCAGCAGCCTCGGCGGGGCCGGCACAGATACGCAGTATTTT. As protein: CASSLGGAGTDTQYF.

V is TRBV2 and J is TRBJ1-2; 9 nucleotides agree with TRBD1. Germline loops: CDR1 SNHLY, CDR2 FYNNEI. The CDR3 runs to 13 residues. The V gene end was trimmed by 7 bases and the J gene end by 7 bases; junction bases not matched to a gene: 7. CDR3: CASIKQGAGGYTF. CDR3 bases: TGTGCCAGCATTAAACAGGGGGCGGGTGGCTACACCTTC.

The J gene is TRBJ1-1, the V gene TRBV9, with D unclear. This CDR3 spans 15 amino acids. Germline loops: CDR1 SGDLS, CDR2 YYNGEE. V lost 1 base, J lost 5 bases, and 15 bases lay in between. Written as DNA, the CDR3 is TGTGCCAGCAGCGTATTGGCGGCAAGTAGAACTGAAGCTTTCTTT. Its protein product is CASSVLAASRTEAFF.

The chain recombines TRBV15 with TRBJ1-2; 8 bases line up with TRBD1. V was pared by 5 bases and J by 4 bases, with 6 bases of the junction left unmatched. CDR3 length equals 14 residues. The germline V gene encodes CDR1 LNHNV and CDR2 YYDKDF (reference sequence). The CDR3 DNA follows: TGTGCCACCAGCGTAGACAGGGGCTTCTATGGCTACACCTTC. Protein product: CATSVDRGFYGYTF.

The chain has TRBV30 and TRBJ2-3, with 11 nucleotides matching TRBD2. The V and J ends lost 0 bases and 5 bases, in that order; junction bases with no gene match: 7. Germline CDR1 GTSNPN, CDR2 SVGIG (reference sequence). This CDR3 spans 16 amino acids. CDR3 in DNA: TGTGCCTGGAGTGTATTGACTAGCGGGGCGGGAGATACGCAGTATTTT. This gives the protein CAWSVLTSGAGDTQYF.